These 5 T cell receptor beta chains came from one sample sequenced in a study of long-term antiretroviral therapy in people with HIV. Sequencing used immunoSEQ v3.0 at survey level. Assay used: immunoSEQ multiplex PCR; TCRdb lists only in-frame clones, some missing. The repertoire includes around 26,000 clones, roughly 86% of them detected once, and around 5.2% sits in the top ten. This specimen consisted of unsorted PBMCs, obtained 2.6 to 2.8 years after starting antiretroviral therapy. The receptors were sampled from a man aged 35 to 55 with HIV.

The chain links TRBV28 to TRBJ2-7; D is uncertain. In germline, CDR1 is MDHEN, CDR2 SYDVKM. There are 14 residues in the CDR3. V lost 6 bases and J 6 bases, leaving 18 bases between the germline ends. In DNA form, the CDR3 reads TGTGCCAGCAGACCCTTCAGTAACTTACGCGAGCAGTACTTC. This sequence encodes CASRPFSNLREQYF.

This clone was seen a handful of times. The chain combines TRBV2 with TRBJ1-5, with D perhaps matching TRBD1 (6 bases). The V gene's germline CDR1 is SNHLY and CDR2 FYNNEI. The CDR3 length is 16 residues. V was clipped by 5 bases and J by 4 bases, with 18 bases between them. Written as DNA, the CDR3 is TGTGCCAGCAGTTCCGCCCTTGGGGGGCGGAATCAGCCCCAGCATTTT. Translation gives CASSSALGGRNQPQHF.

The chain employs TRBV19 and TRBJ2-1; no clear D gene. V lost 6 bases, J lost 0 bases, and 12 bases lay in between. The CDR3 has 15 amino acids. Germline V gives CDR1 LNHDA, CDR2 SQIVND (reference sequence). CDR3 amino acids: CASRIGQSSYNEQFF. In DNA form, the CDR3 reads TGTGCCAGTAGAATTGGTCAGAGCTCCTACAATGAGCAGTTCTTC. The full variable domain, with the rest looked up from reference TRBV19 and TRBJ2-1, is DGGITQSPKYLFRKEGQNVTLSCEQNLNHDAMYWYRQDPGQGLRLIYYSQIVNDFQKGDIAEGYSVSREKKESFPLTVTSAQKNPTAFYLCASRIGQSSYNEQFFGPGTRLTVL.

The V and J genes are TRBV9 and TRBJ1-6, with TRBD1 matching over 10 bases. The CDR3 totals 15 residues. Germline V gives CDR1 SGDLS, CDR2 YYNGEE. J was trimmed by 6 bases and V by 4 bases; bases with no gene match: 4. The CDR3 coding sequence is TGTGCCAGCAGCCCTCGACAGGGGGCTAATTCACCCCTCCACTTT. Translation gives CASSPRQGANSPLHF. Drawing the rest from reference TRBV9 and TRBJ1-6, the complete variable domain is DSGVTQTPKHLITATGQRVTLRCSPRSGDLSVYWYQQSLDQGLQFLIQYYNGEERAKGNILERFSAQQFPDLHSELNLSSLELGDSALYFCASSPRQGANSPLHFGNGTRLTVT.

This sequence joins TRBV27 and TRBJ1-6, with D unclear. The CDR3 covers 15 residues. Germline V gives CDR1 MNHEY, CDR2 SMNVEV (reference sequence). The V gene lost 0 bases and the J gene lost 7 bases, with 10 bases spanning the gap. The CDR3 protein is CASSLSRTVNSPLHF. CDR3 nucleotide sequence: TGTGCCAGCAGTTTATCCCGGACGGTCAATTCACCCCTCCACTTT.